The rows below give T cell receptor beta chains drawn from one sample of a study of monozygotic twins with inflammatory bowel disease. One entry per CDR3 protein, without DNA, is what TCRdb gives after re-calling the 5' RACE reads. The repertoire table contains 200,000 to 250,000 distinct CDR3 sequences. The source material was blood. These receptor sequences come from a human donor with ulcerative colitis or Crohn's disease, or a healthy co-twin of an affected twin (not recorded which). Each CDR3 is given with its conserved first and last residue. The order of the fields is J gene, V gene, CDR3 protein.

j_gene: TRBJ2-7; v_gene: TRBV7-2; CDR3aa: CASSFTGTGPYEQYF
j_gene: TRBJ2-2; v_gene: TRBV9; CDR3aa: CASSVAVGGGGTGELFF
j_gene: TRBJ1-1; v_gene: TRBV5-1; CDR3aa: CASKLVPYTEAFF
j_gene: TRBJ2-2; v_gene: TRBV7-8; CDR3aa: CASSLAKGWTGELFF
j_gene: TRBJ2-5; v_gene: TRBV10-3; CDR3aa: CAISAKTAFQETQYF
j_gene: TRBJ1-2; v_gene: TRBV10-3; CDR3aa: CAISVNLGQGPHGYTF
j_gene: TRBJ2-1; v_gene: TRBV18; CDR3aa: CASSGQPLPNEQFF
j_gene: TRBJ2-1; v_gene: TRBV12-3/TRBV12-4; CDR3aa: CASKGHTYNEQFF
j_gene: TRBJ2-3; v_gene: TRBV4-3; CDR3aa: CASSHGGGRGDTQYF
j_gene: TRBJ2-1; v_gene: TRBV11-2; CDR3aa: CASSPLTGYNEQFF
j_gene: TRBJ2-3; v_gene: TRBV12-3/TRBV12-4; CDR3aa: CASSLGQAPSTDTQYF
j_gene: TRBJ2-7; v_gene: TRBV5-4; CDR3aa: CASSFQPGDEQYF
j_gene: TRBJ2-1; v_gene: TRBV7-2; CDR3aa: CASSLTIEQFF
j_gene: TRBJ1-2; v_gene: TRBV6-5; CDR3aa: CASSYSRTGRVGYTF
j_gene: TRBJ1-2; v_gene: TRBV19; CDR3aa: CASMGVEPNYGYTF
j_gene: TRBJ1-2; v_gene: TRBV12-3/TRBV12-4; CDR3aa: CASSSPGQGSGGYTF
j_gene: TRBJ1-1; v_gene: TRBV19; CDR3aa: CASSIWRGLNTEAFF
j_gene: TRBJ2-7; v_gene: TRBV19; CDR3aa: CASSGGLGEQYF
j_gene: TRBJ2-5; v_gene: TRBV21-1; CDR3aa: CASSSLGQGAMGPTQETQYF
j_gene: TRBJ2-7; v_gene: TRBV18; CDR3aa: CASSPRSGDYEQYF
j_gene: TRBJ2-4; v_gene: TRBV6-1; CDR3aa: CASSPIDPGGKNMQYF
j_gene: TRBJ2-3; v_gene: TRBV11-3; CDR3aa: CASSLSGLLTQYF
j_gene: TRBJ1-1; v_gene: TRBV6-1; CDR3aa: CAIRGVKTEAFF
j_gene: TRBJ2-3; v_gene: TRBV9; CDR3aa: CASSVEGFDYTDTQYF
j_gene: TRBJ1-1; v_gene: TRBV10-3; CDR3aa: CASYRGGTEAFF
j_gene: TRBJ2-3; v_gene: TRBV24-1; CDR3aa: CATSVQTGTGTDTQYF
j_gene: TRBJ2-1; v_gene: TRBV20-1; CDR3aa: CSARWDPHNEQFF
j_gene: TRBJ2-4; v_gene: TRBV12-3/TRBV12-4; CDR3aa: CASSGSDSKNIQYF
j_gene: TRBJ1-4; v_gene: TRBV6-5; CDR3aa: CASSSTQGGGEKLFF
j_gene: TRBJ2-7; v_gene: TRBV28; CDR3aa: CASNRDGLPYEQYF
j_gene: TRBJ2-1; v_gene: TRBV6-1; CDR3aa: CASSASAGSYNEQFF
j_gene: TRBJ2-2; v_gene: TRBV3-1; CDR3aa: CASSLRTEWRTGELFF
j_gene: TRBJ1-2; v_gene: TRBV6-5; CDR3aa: CASSYSMDAPLNGYTF
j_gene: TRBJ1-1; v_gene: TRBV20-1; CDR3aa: CSAKSGPPNTEAFF
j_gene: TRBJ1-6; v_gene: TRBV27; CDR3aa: CASKSPGETSPLHF
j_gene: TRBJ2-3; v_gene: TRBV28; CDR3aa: CASSLTSGIKEDTQYF
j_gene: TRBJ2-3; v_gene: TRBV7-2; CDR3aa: CASSQINTQYF
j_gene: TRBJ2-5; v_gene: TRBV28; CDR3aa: CASSPYIRSETQYF
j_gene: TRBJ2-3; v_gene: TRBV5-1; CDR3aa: CASSPGGASDTQYF
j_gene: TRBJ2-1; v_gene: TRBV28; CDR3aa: CASSLFLAGGENEQFF
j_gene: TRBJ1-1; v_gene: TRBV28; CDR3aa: CASTPTGSITEAFF
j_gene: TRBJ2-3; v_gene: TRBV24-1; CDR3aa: CATSDSGSTDTQYF